This is a list of T cell receptor beta chains from one sample in a study of blood T cell repertoires in COVID-19. TCRdb's copy holds only in-frame clones and misses some; the assay was immunoSEQ multiplex PCR. The top ten hold around 3.7% of the sample, which has 200,000 or so clones, approximately 89% seen once. Sequencing used PBMCs or T cells enriched from blood (not recorded which). Every receptor here comes from a woman aged 25 to 39 who had been exposed to COVID-19. CDR3s include the opening cysteine and the closing phenylalanine or tryptophan. D genes are given only for firm matches. Size tells how often a clone was seen (once, few, many) or the class of an expanded clone, and some rows leave it out.

size,J,V,D,DNA,CDR3
.,TRBJ2-2,TRBV4-1,.,TGCGCCAGCAGCCAAGTCGTAGGGGAACGGACCGGGGAGCTGTTTTTT,CASSQVVGERTGELFF
few,TRBJ1-1,TRBV30,.,TGTGCCTGGAGTTGGGGAGGGGGAATGGGCACTGAAGCTTTCTTT,CAWSWGGGMGTEAFF
.,TRBJ2-3,TRBV27,.,TGTGCCAGCAGACGACAGGAGAGCACAGATACGCAGTATTTT,CASRRQESTDTQYF
few,TRBJ1-1,TRBV7-2,.,TGTGCCAGCAGGTTATCAGGACAGTCGGCTGAAGCTTTCTTT,CASRLSGQSAEAFF
.,TRBJ1-5,TRBV15,.,TGTGCCACCAGCAGAGATAAACAGCCCCAGCATTTT,CATSRDKQPQHF
.,TRBJ1-3,TRBV5-1,TRBD1,TGCGCCAGCAGCTTGGTGGGACAGGGGGTTGCTGGAAACACCATATATTTT,CASSLVGQGVAGNTIYF
.,TRBJ2-7,TRBV5-1,.,TGCGCCAGCAGCTTGGGGAGGGTACAGGCCGAGCAGTACTTC,CASSLGRVQAEQYF
.,TRBJ1-2,TRBV7-9,.,TGTGCCAGCAGCCCCTTTGGCGGGGGTCTTGGAAACTATGGCTACACCTTC,CASSPFGGGLGNYGYTF
.,TRBJ1-2,TRBV16,TRBD1,TGTGCCAGCAGCCAATCCCGGGACAGGGTTTATGGCTACACCTTC,CASSQSRDRVYGYTF
.,TRBJ2-2,TRBV5-1,.,TGCGCCAGCAGCTTGAATAGTCGGGTGAGCACCGGGGAGCTGTTTTTT,CASSLNSRVSTGELFF
.,TRBJ1-1,TRBV5-6,TRBD1,TGTGCCAGCAGCAGCCTGACCAGGGGGCGCGGCACTGAAGCTTTCTTT,CASSSLTRGRGTEAFF
.,TRBJ1-2,TRBV6-5,TRBD1,TGTGCCAGCAGTTCTACCACGACAGGGGAATTGGGCTACACCTTC,CASSSTTTGELGYTF
.,TRBJ2-7,TRBV29-1,TRBD2,TGCAGCGTTGAGGGGGGAATGGGACTAGACTACGAGCAGTACTTC,CSVEGGMGLDYEQYF
.,TRBJ2-7,TRBV27,TRBD1,TGTGCCAGCAGTCTCTACCCGACAGGGATAGGGACCTACGAGCAGTACTTC,CASSLYPTGIGTYEQYF